This T cell receptor (beta chain) is drawn from a study of tumor-infiltrating lymphocytes in primary liver carcinoma. About the research overall: Yields of productive TCRbeta reads ranged from roughly 3.5 to 7.13 million per sample and were similar across tissue types.

Germline loops: CDR1 MDHEN, CDR2 SYDVKM. V was shortened by 9 bases and J by 2 bases, with 17 bases between the two germline ends. This CDR3 is 15 amino acids long. Co-extraction of RNA and DNA was performed on roughly 20-34 mg of unsorted bulk tissue. Resection treated the patients' primary liver carcinoma. The patients, who had chronic HBV infection, were treatment-naive (untreated). Constant-region priming of about 520 ng total RNA yielded TCR beta cDNA. Modified slightly, ARM-PCR produced TCR beta libraries over three nested multiplex PCR rounds. It was with TRBV1-TRBV30 forward primers and a C-beta reverse primer that the first two PCR rounds were run, at about 10 cycles each. TCRdb independently ran MiXCR on the multiplex PCR reads; one entry per CDR3 protein. Among some 130,000 distinct CDR3 sequences listed, less than 75% were seen once.

Sample: tumor-adjacent normal liver tissue. This TCR was sampled from a woman aged 55-75 years with primary liver carcinoma and hepatitis B virus infection. The chain combines TRBV28 with TRBJ2-4; D not certain. The DNA of the CDR3 is TGTGCCAGTAATCCCCCCAATATCCCCAAAAACATTCAGTACTTC. This encodes CASNPPNIPKNIQYF.